This TCR beta chain is drawn from a study of naive and memory T cell subsets. Study outcomes and limitations: Potentially, T cell activation and differentiation skew this RNA-based measurement. More TCRs at tuberculin sites were read as hypersensitivity T cell infiltration.

This clonotype is categorized as medium-sized. The target antigen is unknown. The SP2 primer and nested alpha and beta constant region primers amplified ligated cDNA in four rounds. TCRdb re-analysed the UMI-ligation and nested PCR reads in MiXCR, keeping a single row per CDR3 protein. The repertoire holds roughly 14,000 distinct CDR3 sequences, with 4.5% to 6.5% as singletons. CDR3 length: 17 amino acids. V gave up 0 bases and J gave up 5 bases; unmatched junction bases: 9. From germline, CDR1 is ENHRY and CDR2 SYGVKD. As for treatment: skin biopsy from PPD injection site in Mantoux-positive individual. An oligonucleotide containing a UMI was ligated to the 3' end of TCR cDNA. Input was roughly 1 to 1000 ng of DNase-treated total RNA without cell sorting.

Sequences were derived from skin, sampled from a tuberculin skin test site. V gene TRBV10-3 combines with J gene TRBJ2-1, with 8 bases matching TRBD2. The sequence was obtained from an adult in good health. The DNA for the CDR3 is TGTGCCATCAGTGAGTCGGGGCGGGGGGCCAGAGACAATGAGCAGTTCTTC. It encodes CAISESGRGARDNEQFF.